The present TCR beta chain was sequenced within a study of blood T cell repertoires in COVID-19. Overall study: Both acute and convalescent COVID-19 samples were obtained from the United States, Italy and Spain. Sources were T cells, B-cell-depleted T cells, or PBMCs; the material itself was cDNA or gDNA.

This clone occurred many times. In the original processing: For nucleated cells, counts were estimated from reference gene primer amplification. The assay was immunoSEQ multiplex PCR, and TCRdb's table has in-frame clones only and misses some. V, J and clone size are taken as reported in that table, and D and trimming were inferred from the DNA itself. The sample gives 95,000 to 150,000 clones, 60% to 85% of which show up once; more than 0.8% is in the top ten. Material: peripheral blood. This receptor was obtained from a human donor with acute or convalescent COVID-19. The donor label of this sample is uncertain.

The CDR3 loop reads CAFGGGPEAFF. The CDR3 coding sequence is TGTGCCTTCGGGGGGGGCCCTGAAGCTTTCTTT. The chain is built from TRBV30 and TRBJ1-1; possible D gene TRBD1, 6 bases. Germline CDR1 is GTSNPN and CDR2 is SVGIG (reference sequence). With 7 bases removed from V and 6 bases from J, the gap between germline ends came to 12 bases. This CDR3 spans 11 amino acids.